A selection of T cell receptor beta chains follows, all from one sample in a study of blood T cell repertoires in COVID-19. Sequenced by immunoSEQ multiplex PCR; TCRdb stores in-frame clones only, minus some. Found here are about 380,000 clones, more than 70% of them singletons; the top ten hold 1% to 1.5%. Sequenced input: PBMCs or T cells enriched from blood (not recorded which). The receptors derive from a man aged 25 to 40 who had recovered from COVID-19. Each CDR3 is given with its conserved first and last residue. A D gene is named only where the DNA matches it firmly. Clone sizes are given selectively: once, few, many, or a class where the clone is expanded.

>TRBD2|.|TRBJ2-2|TRBV7-6
TGTGCCAGCAGCTCCCGTGGACTAGCGGGGGACGCGAACACCGGGGAGCTGTTTTTT
CASSSRGLAGDANTGELFF
>.|.|TRBJ2-3|TRBV12-3/TRBV12-4
TGTGCCAGCAGTTTCCGGGATACGCAGTATTTT
CASSFRDTQYF
>.|.|TRBJ1-6|TRBV7-2
TGTGCCAGCAGCTTAGCCAACAGGTTGAATTCACCCCTCCACTTT
CASSLANRLNSPLHF
>.|.|TRBJ2-7|TRBV4-1
TGCGCCAGCAGCCAAGATATCCGCGTAGCTGGCTACGAGCAGTACTTC
CASSQDIRVAGYEQYF
>.|.|TRBJ2-7|TRBV19
TGTGCCAGTAGTATAGCGCGAGGGCCTTCCTACGAGCAGTACTTC
CASSIARGPSYEQYF
>.|.|TRBJ2-2|TRBV18
TGTGCCAGCTCGCCAACTGCTAGCAGCGCCGGGGAGCTGTTTTTT
CASSPTASSAGELFF
>TRBD2|.|TRBJ2-2|TRBV9
TGTGCCAGCAGCGTTAGCGGGGGGAACACCGGGGAGCTGTTTTTT
CASSVSGGNTGELFF
>TRBD2|.|TRBJ2-5|TRBV27
TGTGCCAGCAGTTCCGGACTAGCAGTAGGGGAGACCCAGTACTTC
CASSSGLAVGETQYF
>TRBD1|.|TRBJ2-3|TRBV9
TGTGCCAGCAGCTTACTACCGGGACAGGGAAACACAGATACGCAGTATTTT
CASSLLPGQGNTDTQYF
>.|.|TRBJ2-5|TRBV21-1
TGTGCCAGCAGCAAACAGAACGTCAGCAGGCAAGAGACCCAGTACTTC
CASSKQNVSRQETQYF
>TRBD1|.|TRBJ2-7|TRBV2
TGTGCCAGCAGGGGACAGGAGTACGAGCAGTACTTC
CASRGQEYEQYF
>TRBD1|.|TRBJ2-1|TRBV18
TGTGCCAGCTCACCACTCCCAGGACAGGGAGGATACAATGAGCAGTTCTTC
CASSPLPGQGGYNEQFF
>.|.|TRBJ1-1|TRBV11-2
TGTGCCAGCATCCAACAGGGTACTGAAGCTTTCTTT
CASIQQGTEAFF
>TRBD1|.|TRBJ1-1|TRBV5-1
TGCGCCAGCAGCTTGGCCGGGGGACAGGGCCACACTGAAGCTTTCTTT
CASSLAGGQGHTEAFF
>.|.|TRBJ2-3|TRBV18
TGTGCCAGCTCAGGAACAGGAACAGATACGCAGTATTTT
CASSGTGTDTQYF
>TRBD1|.|TRBJ1-1|TRBV3-1/TRBV3-2
TGTGCCAGCAGCCCCGGACAGGACTACACTGAAGCTTTCTTT
CASSPGQDYTEAFF
>TRBD1|few|TRBJ1-1|TRBV30
TGTGCCTGGAGATCACAGGGGTCGGGCACTGAAGCTTTCTTT
CAWRSQGSGTEAFF